This is a list of T cell receptor beta chains from one sample in a study of OX40 agonist ivuxolimab in advanced cancers. TCRdb's copy holds only in-frame clones and misses some; the assay was immunoSEQ multiplex PCR. The sample comprises 70,000 or so clones, around 87% of which are singletons, and 0.94% rests with the top ten. The input for sequencing was CD4+ or CD8+ T cells sorted from blood, taken in a trial of the OX40 agonist ivuxolimab. These receptors all stem from an adult with an advanced solid tumor such as melanoma, head and neck, liver or kidney cancer. Both conserved end residues are part of each CDR3. A D gene is named only where the DNA matches it firmly. Size is omitted from some rows. Given values are once, few, many or a class for expanded clones.

d_gene	abundance	j_gene	v_gene	CDR3aa	CDR3nt
TRBD1	-	TRBJ2-7	TRBV7-3	CASSLEAGQGYEQYF	TGTGCCAGCAGCTTAGAGGCGGGACAGGGTTACGAGCAGTACTTC
-	-	TRBJ1-1	TRBV28	CASSFQILTEAFF	TGTGCCAGCAGTTTTCAGATCCTCACTGAAGCTTTCTTT
-	-	TRBJ1-2	TRBV6-6	CATQRGGPSYGYTF	TGTGCCACTCAACGTGGGGGCCCCTCCTATGGCTACACCTTC
TRBD1	-	TRBJ1-2	TRBV6-5	CASSYRTGSGYTF	TGTGCCAGCAGTTACCGGACAGGGTCTGGCTACACCTTC
TRBD1	-	TRBJ1-1	TRBV7-9	CASSGQGGTEAFF	TGTGCCAGCAGCGGACAGGGGGGGACTGAAGCTTTCTTT
TRBD2	-	TRBJ2-3	TRBV5-6	CASSLAPSGSGADTQYF	TGTGCCAGCAGCTTGGCCCCTAGCGGGAGCGGGGCCGATACGCAGTATTTT
-	-	TRBJ1-2	TRBV7-9	CASSPSLGFYGYTF	TGTGCCAGCAGCCCCTCCCTCGGGTTCTATGGCTACACCTTC
TRBD2	-	TRBJ2-5	TRBV7-8	CASSRTSGQETQYF	TGTGCCAGCAGCCGAACTAGCGGGCAAGAGACCCAGTACTTC
TRBD1	-	TRBJ1-1	TRBV6-5	CASRRQGYTEAFF	TGTGCCAGCAGAAGACAGGGGTACACTGAAGCTTTCTTT
-	-	TRBJ1-2	TRBV5-1	CASSGGSPNYGYTF	TGCGCCAGCAGCGGCGGCTCCCCTAACTATGGCTACACCTTC
-	-	TRBJ1-4	TRBV18	CASSPDPVGEKLFF	TGTGCCAGCTCCCCGGACCCAGTAGGTGAAAAACTGTTTTTT
-	-	TRBJ1-1	TRBV5-1	CASSLGTAREGTEAFF	TGCGCCAGCAGCTTGGGTACAGCCAGAGAGGGCACTGAAGCTTTCTTT
-	-	TRBJ2-3	TRBV28	CASSLTQYSGDFTDTQYF	TGTGCCAGCAGTTTGACTCAATATTCGGGGGATTTCACAGATACGCAGTATTTT
-	few	TRBJ2-7	TRBV5-1	CASSGGGTPFEQYF	TGCGCCAGCAGCGGGGGAGGGACACCCTTCGAGCAGTACTTC
-	-	TRBJ2-2	TRBV20-1	CSAREGEELFF	TGCAGTGCTAGAGAAGGGGAGGAGCTGTTTTTT
TRBD1	once	TRBJ1-4	TRBV6-1	CASRRDRVANEKLFF	TGTGCCAGCAGACGGGACAGGGTGGCTAATGAAAAACTGTTTTTT
-	-	TRBJ2-5	TRBV2	CASKGEETQYF	TGTGCCAGCAAAGGAGAAGAGACCCAGTACTTC
-	once	TRBJ2-3	TRBV11-2	CASSLSLGVRGTDTQYF	TGTGCCAGCAGCTTATCCCTCGGGGTCCGTGGCACAGATACGCAGTATTTT
-	-	TRBJ1-3	TRBV7-8	CASRGPAAYSGNTIYF	TGTGCCAGCCGCGGACCAGCGGCCTACTCTGGAAACACCATATATTTT
-	-	TRBJ2-3	TRBV28	CASSLGRDTDTQYF	TGTGCCAGCAGTTTAGGGAGAGATACAGATACGCAGTATTTT
-	few	TRBJ2-2	TRBV11-1	CASSPAGIRIGELFF	TGTGCCAGCAGCCCGGCCGGGATTCGCATCGGGGAGCTGTTTTTT